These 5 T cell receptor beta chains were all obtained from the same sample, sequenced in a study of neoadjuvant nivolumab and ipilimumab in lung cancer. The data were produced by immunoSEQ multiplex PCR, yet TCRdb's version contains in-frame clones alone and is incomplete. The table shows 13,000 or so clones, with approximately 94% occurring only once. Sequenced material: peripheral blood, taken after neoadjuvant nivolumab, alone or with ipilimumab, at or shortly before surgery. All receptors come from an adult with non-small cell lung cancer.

CDR3 loop: CASSLHPLAPNEQFF. The DNA for the CDR3 is TGTGCCAGCAGCTTACACCCTTTAGCGCCCAATGAGCAGTTCTTC. V is TRBV5-6 and J is TRBJ2-1; possible D gene TRBD2, 5 bases. V lost 2 bases, J lost 6 bases, and 15 bases lay in between. This CDR3 is built from 15 residues. Per germline, CDR1 SGHDT and CDR2 YYEEEE.

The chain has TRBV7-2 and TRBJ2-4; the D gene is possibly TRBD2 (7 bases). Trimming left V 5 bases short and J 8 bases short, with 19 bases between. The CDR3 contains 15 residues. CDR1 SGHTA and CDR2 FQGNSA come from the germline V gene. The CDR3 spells CASSNQQGGTDIQYF. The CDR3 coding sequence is TGTGCCAGCAGCAACCAACAGGGAGGGACGGACATTCAGTACTTC.

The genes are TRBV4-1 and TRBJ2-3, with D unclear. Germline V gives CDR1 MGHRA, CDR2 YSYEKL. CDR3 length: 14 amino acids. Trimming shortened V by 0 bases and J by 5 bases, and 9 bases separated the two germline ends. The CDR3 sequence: CASSQDWGEDTQYF. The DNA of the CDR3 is TGCGCCAGCAGCCAAGATTGGGGTGAAGATACGCAGTATTTT.

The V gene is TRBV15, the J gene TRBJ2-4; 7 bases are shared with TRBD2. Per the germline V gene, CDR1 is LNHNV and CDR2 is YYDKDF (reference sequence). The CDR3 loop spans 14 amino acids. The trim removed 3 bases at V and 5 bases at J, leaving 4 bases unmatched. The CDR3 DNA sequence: TGTGCCACCAGCAGGGCGGGGGTTCAAAACATTCAGTACTTC. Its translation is CATSRAGVQNIQYF.

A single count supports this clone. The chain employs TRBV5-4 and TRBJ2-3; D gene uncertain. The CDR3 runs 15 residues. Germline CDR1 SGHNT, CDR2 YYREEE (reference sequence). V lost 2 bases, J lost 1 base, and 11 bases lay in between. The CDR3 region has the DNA TGTGCCAGCAGCTTAAACGGCCACGGCACAGATACGCAGTATTTT. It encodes CASSLNGHGTDTQYF.